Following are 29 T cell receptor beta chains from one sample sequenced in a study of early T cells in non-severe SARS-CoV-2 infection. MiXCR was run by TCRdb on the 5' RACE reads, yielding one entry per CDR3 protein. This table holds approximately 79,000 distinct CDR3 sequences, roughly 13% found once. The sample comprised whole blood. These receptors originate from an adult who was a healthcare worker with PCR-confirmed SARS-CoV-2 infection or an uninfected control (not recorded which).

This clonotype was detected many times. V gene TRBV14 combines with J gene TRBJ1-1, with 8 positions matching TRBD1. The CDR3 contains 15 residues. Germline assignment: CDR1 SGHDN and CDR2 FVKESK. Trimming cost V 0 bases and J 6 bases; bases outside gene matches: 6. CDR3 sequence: CASSQDPDREPEAFF. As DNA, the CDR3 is TGTGCCAGCAGCCAAGATCCGGACAGGGAACCTGAAGCTTTCTTT.

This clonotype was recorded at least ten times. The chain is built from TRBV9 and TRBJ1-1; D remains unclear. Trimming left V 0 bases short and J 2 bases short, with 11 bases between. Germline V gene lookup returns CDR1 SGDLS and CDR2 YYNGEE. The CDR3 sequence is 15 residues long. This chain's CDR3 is CASSVGVRSNTEAFF. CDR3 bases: TGTGCCAGCAGCGTAGGCGTTAGGAGTAACACTGAAGCTTTCTTT.

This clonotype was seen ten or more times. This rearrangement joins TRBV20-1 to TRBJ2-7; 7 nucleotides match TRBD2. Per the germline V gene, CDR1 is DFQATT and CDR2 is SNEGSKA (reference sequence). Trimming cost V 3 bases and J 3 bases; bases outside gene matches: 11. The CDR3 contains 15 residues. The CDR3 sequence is CSARNRDYPNYEQYF. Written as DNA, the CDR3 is TGCAGTGCTAGGAACCGGGACTACCCGAACTACGAGCAGTACTTC.

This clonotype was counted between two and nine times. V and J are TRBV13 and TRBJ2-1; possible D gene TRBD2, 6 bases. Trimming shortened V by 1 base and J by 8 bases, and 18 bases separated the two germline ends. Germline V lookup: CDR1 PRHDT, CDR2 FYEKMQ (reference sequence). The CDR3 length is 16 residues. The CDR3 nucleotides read TGTGCCAGCAGCTTAGTTGTCGGGGGATTCTGCGATGAGCAGTTCTTC. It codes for CASSLVVGGFCDEQFF.

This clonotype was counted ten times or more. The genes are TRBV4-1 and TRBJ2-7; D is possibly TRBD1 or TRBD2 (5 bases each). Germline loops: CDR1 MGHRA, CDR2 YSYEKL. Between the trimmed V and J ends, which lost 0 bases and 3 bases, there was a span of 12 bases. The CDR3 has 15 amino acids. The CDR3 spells CASSQERQRSYEQYF. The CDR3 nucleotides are TGCGCCAGCAGCCAAGAGAGACAGCGGAGCTACGAGCAGTACTTC.

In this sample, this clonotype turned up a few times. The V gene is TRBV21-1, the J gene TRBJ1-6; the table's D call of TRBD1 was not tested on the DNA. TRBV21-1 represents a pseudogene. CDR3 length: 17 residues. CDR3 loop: CASSKHGARGLNSPLHF. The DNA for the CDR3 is TGTGCCAGCAGCAAACACGGGGCCAGGGGGCTAAATTCACCCCTCCACTTT.

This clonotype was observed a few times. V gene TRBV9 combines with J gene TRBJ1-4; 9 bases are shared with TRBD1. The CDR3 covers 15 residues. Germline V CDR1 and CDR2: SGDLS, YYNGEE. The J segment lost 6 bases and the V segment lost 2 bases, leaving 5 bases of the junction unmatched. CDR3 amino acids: CASSVSGTGYEKLFF. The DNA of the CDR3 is TGTGCCAGCAGCGTCTCCGGGACAGGGTATGAAAAACTGTTTTTT.

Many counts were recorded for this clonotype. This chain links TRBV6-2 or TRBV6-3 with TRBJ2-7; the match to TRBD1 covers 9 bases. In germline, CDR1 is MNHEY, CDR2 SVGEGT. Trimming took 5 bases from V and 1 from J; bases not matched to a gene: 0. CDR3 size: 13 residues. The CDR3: CASSGTGSYEQYF. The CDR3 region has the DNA TGTGCCAGCAGTGGGACAGGGTCCTACGAGCAGTACTTC.

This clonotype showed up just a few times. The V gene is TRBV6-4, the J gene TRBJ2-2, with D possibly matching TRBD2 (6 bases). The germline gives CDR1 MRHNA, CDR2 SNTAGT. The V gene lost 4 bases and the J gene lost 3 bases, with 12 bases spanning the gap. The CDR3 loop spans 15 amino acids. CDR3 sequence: CASSAGGSHTGELFF. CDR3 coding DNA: TGTGCCAGCAGTGCCGGAGGGTCTCACACCGGGGAGCTGTTTTTT.

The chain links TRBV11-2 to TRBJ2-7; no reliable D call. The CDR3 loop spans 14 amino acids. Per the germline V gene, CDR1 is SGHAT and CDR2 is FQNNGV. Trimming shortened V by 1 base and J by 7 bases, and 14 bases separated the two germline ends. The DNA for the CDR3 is TGTGCCAGCAGCTTAGCGCCAGTCTTGGCAGAGCAGTACTTC. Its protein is CASSLAPVLAEQYF.

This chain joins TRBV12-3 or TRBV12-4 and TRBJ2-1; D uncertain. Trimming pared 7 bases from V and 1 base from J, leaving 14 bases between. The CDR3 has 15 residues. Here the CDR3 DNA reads TGTGCCAGCATGAAAGACAAAGAATCCTACAATGAGCAGTTCTTC. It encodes CASMKDKESYNEQFF.

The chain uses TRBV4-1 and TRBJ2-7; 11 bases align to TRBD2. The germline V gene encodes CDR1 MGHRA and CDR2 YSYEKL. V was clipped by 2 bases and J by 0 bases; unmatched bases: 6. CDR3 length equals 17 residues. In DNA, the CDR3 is TGCGCCAGCAGCCAAATACCTAGCGGGGGGAGCTCCTACGAGCAGTACTTC. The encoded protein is CASSQIPSGGSSYEQYF.

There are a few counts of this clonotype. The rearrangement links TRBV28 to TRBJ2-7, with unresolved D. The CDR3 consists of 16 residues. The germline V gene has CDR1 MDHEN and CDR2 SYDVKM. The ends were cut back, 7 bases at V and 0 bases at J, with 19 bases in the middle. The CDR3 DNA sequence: TGTGCCAGCACCCCCCGTCGACATCCCTCCTCCTACGAGCAGTACTTC. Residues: CASTPRRHPSSYEQYF.

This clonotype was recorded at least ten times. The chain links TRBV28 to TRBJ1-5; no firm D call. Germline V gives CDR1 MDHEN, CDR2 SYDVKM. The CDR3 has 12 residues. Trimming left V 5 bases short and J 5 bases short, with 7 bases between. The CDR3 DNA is TGTGCCAGCAGTAACCTGTATCAGCCCCAGCATTTT. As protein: CASSNLYQPQHF.

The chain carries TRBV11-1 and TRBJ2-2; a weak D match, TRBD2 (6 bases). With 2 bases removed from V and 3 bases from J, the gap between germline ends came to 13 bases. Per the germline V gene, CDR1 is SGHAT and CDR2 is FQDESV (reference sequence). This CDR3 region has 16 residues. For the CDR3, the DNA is TGTGCCAGCAGCTTACGGCGACTAGGGTACACCGGGGAGCTGTTTTTT. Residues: CASSLRRLGYTGELFF.

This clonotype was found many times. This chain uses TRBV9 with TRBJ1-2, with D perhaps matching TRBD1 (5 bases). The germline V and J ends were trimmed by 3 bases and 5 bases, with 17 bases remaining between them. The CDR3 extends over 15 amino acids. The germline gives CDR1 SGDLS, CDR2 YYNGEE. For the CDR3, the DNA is TGTGCCAGCAGCGGTGGAAGGGGCTCCAAGTATGGCTACACCTTC. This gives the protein CASSGGRGSKYGYTF. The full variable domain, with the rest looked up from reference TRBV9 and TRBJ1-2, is DSGVTQTPKHLITATGQRVTLRCSPRSGDLSVYWYQQSLDQGLQFLIQYYNGEERAKGNILERFSAQQFPDLHSELNLSSLELGDSALYFCASSGGRGSKYGYTFGSGTRLTVV.

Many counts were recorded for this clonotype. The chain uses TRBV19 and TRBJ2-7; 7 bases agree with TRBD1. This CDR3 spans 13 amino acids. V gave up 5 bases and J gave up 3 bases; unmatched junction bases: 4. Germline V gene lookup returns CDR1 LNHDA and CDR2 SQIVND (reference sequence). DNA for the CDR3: TGTGCCAGTAGTCTGGGGACAGACTACGAGCAGTACTTC. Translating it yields CASSLGTDYEQYF.

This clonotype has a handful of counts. This CDR3 is CASSPDRRNGYTF. The CDR3, as DNA: TGTGCCAGCAGCCCCGACAGAAGGAATGGCTACACCTTC. V gene TRBV11-2 combines with J gene TRBJ1-2; D is possibly TRBD1 (5 bases). Germline CDR1 SGHAT, CDR2 FQNNGV. V was trimmed by 5 bases and J by 6 bases, leaving 13 bases between them. There are 13 residues in the CDR3.

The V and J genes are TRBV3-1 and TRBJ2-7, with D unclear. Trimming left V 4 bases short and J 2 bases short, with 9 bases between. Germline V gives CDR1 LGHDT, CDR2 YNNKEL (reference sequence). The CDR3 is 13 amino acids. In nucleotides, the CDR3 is TGTGCCAGCAGCCTGGACGAAGCCTACGAGCAGTACTTC. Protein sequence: CASSLDEAYEQYF.

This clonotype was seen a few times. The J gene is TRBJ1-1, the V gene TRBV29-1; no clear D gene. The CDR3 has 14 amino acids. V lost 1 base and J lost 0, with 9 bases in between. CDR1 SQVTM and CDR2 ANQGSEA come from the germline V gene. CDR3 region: CSVEGHQMNTEAFF. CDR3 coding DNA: TGCAGCGTTGAAGGTCACCAGATGAACACTGAAGCTTTCTTT.

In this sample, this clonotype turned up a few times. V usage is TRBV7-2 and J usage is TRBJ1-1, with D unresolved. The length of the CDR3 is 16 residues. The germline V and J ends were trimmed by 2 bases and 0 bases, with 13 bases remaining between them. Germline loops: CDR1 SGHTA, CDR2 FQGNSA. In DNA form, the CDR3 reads TGTGCCAGCAGCTTACATAGCGGGCAGTTGAACACTGAAGCTTTCTTT. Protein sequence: CASSLHSGQLNTEAFF.

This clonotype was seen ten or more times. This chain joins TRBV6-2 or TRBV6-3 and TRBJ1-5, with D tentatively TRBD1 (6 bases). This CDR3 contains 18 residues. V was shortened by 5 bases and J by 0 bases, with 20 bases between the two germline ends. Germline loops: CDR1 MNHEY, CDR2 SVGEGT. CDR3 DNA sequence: TGTGCCAGCAGTCCAACCGGGGGCGAAGATTATAGCAATCAGCCCCAGCATTTT. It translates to CASSPTGGEDYSNQPQHF.

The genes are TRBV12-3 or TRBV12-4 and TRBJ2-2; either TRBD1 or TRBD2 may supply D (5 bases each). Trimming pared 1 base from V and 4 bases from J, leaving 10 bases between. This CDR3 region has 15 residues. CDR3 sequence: CASSLGGVRTGELFF. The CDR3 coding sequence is TGTGCCAGCAGTTTAGGAGGGGTTCGCACCGGGGAGCTGTTTTTT.

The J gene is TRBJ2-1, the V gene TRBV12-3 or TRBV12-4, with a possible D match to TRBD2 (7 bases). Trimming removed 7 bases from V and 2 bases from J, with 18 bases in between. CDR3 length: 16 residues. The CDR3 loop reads CASTLRGGGTYNEQFF. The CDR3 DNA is TGTGCCAGCACCCTCCGGGGAGGGGGGACCTACAATGAGCAGTTCTTC.

Written as DNA, the CDR3 is TGTGCCAGCAGTCGGGACAGGGGGACAGATACGCAGTATTTT. Its protein is CASSRDRGTDTQYF. The chain has TRBV6-4 and TRBJ2-3, with 11 positions matching TRBD1. The CDR3 has 14 residues. V gave up 5 bases and J gave up 3 bases; unmatched junction bases: 1. Germline V gene lookup returns CDR1 MRHNA and CDR2 SNTAGT.

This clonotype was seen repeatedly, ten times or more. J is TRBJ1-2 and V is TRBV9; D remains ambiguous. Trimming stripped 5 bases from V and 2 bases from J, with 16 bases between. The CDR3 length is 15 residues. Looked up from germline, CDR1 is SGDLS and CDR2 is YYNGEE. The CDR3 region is CASRSRHSQNYGYTF. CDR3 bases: TGTGCCAGCAGGTCTCGCCATTCGCAAAACTATGGCTACACCTTC.

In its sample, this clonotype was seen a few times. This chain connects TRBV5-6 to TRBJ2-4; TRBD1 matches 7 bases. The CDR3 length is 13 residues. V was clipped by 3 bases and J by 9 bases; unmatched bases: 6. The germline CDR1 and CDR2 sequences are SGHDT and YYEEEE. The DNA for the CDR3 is TGTGCCAGCAGCTCGGGACAGAGTCCCATTCAGTACTTC. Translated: CASSSGQSPIQYF.

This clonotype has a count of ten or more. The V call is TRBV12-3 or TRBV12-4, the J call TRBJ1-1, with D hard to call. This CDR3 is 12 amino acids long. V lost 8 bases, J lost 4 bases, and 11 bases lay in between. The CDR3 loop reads CASQRGPTEAFF. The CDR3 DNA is TGTGCCAGCCAACGCGGGCCCACTGAAGCTTTCTTT.

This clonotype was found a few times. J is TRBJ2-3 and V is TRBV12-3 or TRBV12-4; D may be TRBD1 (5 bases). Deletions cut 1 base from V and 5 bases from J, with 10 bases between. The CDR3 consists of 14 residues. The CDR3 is CASSLGPRGDTQYF. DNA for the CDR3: TGTGCCAGCAGTTTAGGCCCAAGGGGAGATACGCAGTATTTT.